This TCR beta chain is drawn from a study of blood T cell repertoires in COVID-19. Across the study: Nucleic acid was either cDNA or gDNA, and it came from T cells, B-cell-depleted T cells, or PBMCs.

Germline V gives CDR1 SGHDN, CDR2 FVKESK. The CDR3 has 13 amino acids. The ends were cut back, 4 bases at V and 4 bases at J, with 10 bases in the middle. Per the study methods: Amplification with reference gene primers provided the estimates of nucleated cell counts. Data came from immunoSEQ multiplex PCR; TCRdb stores just in-frame clones and leaves some out. V and J calls and clone size come straight from that table; D and trimming were deduced from the DNA. Of over 110,000 clones listed, 70% to 90% are singletons. This receptor was identified in a human donor in a cohort sampled during active COVID-19. The sequenced sample consisted of peripheral blood. The chain links TRBV14 to TRBJ1-2, with a weak D call TRBD1 (6 bases). The CDR3 bases are TGTGCCAGCAGCCCCGACAGGTTCTATGGCTACACCTTC. The encoded protein is CASSPDRFYGYTF.